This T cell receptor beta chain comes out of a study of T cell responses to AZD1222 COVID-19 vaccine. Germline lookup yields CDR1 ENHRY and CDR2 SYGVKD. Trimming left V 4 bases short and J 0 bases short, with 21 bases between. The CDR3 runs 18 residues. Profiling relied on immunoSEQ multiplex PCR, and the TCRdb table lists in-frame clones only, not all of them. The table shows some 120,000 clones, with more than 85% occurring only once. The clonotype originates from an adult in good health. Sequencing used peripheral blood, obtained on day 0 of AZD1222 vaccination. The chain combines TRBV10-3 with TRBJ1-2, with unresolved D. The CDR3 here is CAISAPEAGVLPNYGYTF. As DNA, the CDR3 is TGTGCCATCAGTGCTCCGGAGGCAGGAGTCCTACCTAACTATGGCTACACCTTC.